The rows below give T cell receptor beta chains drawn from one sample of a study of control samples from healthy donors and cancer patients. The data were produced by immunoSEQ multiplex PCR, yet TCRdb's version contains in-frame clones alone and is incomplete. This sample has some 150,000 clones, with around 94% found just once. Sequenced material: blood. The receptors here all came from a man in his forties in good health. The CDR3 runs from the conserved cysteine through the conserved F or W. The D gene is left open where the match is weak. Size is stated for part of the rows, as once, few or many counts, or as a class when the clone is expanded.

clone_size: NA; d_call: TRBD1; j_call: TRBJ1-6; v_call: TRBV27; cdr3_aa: CASSLSRTGAGSPLHF; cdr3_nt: TGTGCCAGCAGTTTATCCCGAACAGGGGCTGGTTCACCCCTCCACTTT
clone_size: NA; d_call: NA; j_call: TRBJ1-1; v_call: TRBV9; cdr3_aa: CASSVGGTGTEAFF; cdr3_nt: TGTGCCAGCAGCGTTGGGGGTACGGGCACTGAAGCTTTCTTT
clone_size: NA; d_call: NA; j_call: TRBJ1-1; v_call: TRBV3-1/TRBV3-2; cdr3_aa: CASSLSGTPNTEAFF; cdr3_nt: TGTGCCAGCAGCCTCTCAGGGACACCTAACACTGAAGCTTTCTTT
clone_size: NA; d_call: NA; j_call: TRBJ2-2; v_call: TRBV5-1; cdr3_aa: CASSVGNPNTGELFF; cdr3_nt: TGCGCCAGCAGCGTGGGAAATCCGAACACCGGGGAGCTGTTTTTT
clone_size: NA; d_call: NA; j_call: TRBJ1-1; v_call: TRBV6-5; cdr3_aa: CALGLNTEAFF; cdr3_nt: TGTGCCTTGGGATTGAACACTGAAGCTTTCTTT
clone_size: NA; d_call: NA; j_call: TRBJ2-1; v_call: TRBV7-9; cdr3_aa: CASKPDSNSYNEQFF; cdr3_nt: TGTGCCAGCAAACCCGACAGTAACTCCTACAATGAGCAGTTCTTC
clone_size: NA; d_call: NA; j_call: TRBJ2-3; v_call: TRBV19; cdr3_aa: CASSIGGGRTDTQYF; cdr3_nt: TGTGCCAGTAGTATCGGTGGGGGACGCACAGATACGCAGTATTTT
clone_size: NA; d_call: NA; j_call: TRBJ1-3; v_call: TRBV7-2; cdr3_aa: CASSLQVSGNTIYF; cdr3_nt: TGTGCCAGCAGCCTACAGGTATCTGGAAACACCATATATTTT
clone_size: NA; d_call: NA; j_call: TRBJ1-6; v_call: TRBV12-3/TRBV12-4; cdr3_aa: CASSLDNSPLHF; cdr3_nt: TGTGCCAGCAGTCTGGATAATTCACCCCTCCACTTT
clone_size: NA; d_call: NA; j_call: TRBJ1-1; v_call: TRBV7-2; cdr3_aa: CASSPSQGIFYTEAFF; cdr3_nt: TGTGCCAGCAGCCCCAGCCAGGGGATTTTCTACACTGAAGCTTTCTTT
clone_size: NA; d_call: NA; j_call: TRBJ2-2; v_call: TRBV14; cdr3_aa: CASSPDLRNTGELFF; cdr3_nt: TGTGCCAGCAGCCCCGACCTAAGGAACACCGGGGAGCTGTTTTTT
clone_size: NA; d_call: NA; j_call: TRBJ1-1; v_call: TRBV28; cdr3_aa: CASSLWGRGIAEAFF; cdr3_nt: TGTGCCAGCAGTTTATGGGGCAGGGGAATAGCTGAAGCTTTCTTT
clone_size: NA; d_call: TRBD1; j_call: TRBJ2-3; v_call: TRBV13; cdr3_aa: CASSSNDRGIATSTDTQYF; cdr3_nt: TGTGCCAGCAGCTCCAACGACAGGGGGATTGCTACTAGCACAGATACGCAGTATTTT
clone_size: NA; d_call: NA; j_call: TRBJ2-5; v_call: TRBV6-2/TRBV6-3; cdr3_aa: CASIPAGYQETQYF; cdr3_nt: TGTGCCAGCATCCCCGCAGGCTACCAAGAGACCCAGTACTTC
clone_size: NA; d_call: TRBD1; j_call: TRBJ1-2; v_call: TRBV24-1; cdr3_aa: CATTDRGLFYTF; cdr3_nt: TGTGCCACCACCGACAGGGGTCTTTTTTACACCTTC
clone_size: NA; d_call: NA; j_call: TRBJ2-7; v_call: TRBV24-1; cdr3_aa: CATSDWKKEPYEQYF; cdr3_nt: TGTGCCACCAGTGATTGGAAGAAAGAACCCTACGAGCAGTACTTC
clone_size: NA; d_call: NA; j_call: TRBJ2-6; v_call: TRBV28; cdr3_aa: CASSSSLLNSGANVLTF; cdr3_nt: TGTGCCAGCAGTTCAAGCTTGTTAAACTCTGGGGCCAACGTCCTGACTTTC
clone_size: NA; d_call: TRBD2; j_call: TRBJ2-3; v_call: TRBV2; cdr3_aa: CASSESAGTSWSIADTQYF; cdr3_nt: TGTGCCAGCAGTGAATCCGCCGGGACTAGCTGGAGTATCGCAGATACGCAGTATTTT
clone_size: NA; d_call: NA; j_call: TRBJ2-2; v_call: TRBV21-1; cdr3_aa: CASSKPPSQNTGELFF; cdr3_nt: TGTGCCAGCAGCAAACCCCCCAGTCAGAACACCGGGGAGCTGTTTTTT
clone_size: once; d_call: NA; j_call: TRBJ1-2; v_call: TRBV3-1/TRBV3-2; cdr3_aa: CASSQQQGKVGGYTF; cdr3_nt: TGTGCCAGCAGCCAACAGCAGGGAAAAGTAGGCGGCTACACCTTC
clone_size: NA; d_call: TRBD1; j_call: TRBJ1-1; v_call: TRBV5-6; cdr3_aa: CASSYLTGEAFF; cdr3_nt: TGTGCCAGCAGCTATTTGACAGGGGAAGCTTTCTTT
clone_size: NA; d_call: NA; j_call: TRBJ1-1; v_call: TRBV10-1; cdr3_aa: CASSDPDRNTEAFF; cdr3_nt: TGCGCCAGCAGTGACCCGGACAGAAACACTGAAGCTTTCTTT
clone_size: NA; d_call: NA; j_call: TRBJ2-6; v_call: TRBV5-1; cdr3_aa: CASSLAGGSGANVLTF; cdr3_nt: TGCGCCAGCAGCTTGGCCGGGGGTTCTGGGGCCAACGTCCTGACTTTC
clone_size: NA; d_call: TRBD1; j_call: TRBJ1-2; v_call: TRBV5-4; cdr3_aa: CASSLAGGRGFYGYTF; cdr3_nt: TGTGCCAGCAGCTTGGCGGGAGGCAGGGGGTTTTATGGCTACACCTTC
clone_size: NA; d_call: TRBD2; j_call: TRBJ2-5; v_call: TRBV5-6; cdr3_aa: CASSYGTSGQETQYF; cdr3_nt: TGTGCCAGCAGCTATGGGACTAGCGGCCAAGAGACCCAGTACTTC
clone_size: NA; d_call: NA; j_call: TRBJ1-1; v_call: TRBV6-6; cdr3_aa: CASSSRSPGEAFF; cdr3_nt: TGTGCCAGCAGTTCCCGGTCCCCTGGGGAAGCTTTCTTT
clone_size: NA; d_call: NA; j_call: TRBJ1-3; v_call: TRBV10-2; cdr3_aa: CASSQQVTFSGNTIYF; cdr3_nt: TGCGCCAGCAGTCAACAGGTTACCTTCTCTGGAAACACCATATATTTT
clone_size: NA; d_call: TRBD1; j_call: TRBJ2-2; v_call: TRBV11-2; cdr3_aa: CASSLTGQGPAGELFF; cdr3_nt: TGTGCCAGCAGCTTAACGGGACAGGGACCCGCCGGGGAGCTGTTTTTT
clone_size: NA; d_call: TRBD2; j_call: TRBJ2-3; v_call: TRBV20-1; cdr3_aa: CSASNPAGSTDTQYF; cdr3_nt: TGCAGTGCTAGTAACCCAGCGGGAAGCACAGATACGCAGTATTTT
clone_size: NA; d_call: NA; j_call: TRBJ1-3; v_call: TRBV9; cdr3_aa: CASSVGLGSGNTIYF; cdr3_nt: TGTGCCAGCAGCGTAGGTCTAGGGAGCGGAAACACCATATATTTT
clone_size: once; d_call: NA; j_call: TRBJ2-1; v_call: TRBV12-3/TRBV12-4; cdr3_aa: CASSSARANEQFF; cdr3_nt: TGTGCCAGCAGTTCCGCCCGGGCCAATGAGCAGTTCTTC
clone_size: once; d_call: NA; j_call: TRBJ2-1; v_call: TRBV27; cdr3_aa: CASSSGYNEQFF; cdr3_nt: TGTGCCAGCAGTTCAGGGTACAATGAGCAGTTCTTC
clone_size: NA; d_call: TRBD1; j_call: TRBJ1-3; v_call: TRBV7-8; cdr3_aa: CASSHGQGRGTIYF; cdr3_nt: TGTGCCAGCAGCCACGGACAGGGACGGGGCACCATATATTTT
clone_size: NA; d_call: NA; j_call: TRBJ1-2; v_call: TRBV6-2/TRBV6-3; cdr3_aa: CASSPRGGDYGYTF; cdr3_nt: TGTGCCAGCAGTCCCCGTGGGGGGGACTATGGCTACACCTTC
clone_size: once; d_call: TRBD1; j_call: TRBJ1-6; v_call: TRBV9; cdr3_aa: CASSGDRANNSPLHF; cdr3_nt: TGTGCCAGCAGCGGGGACAGGGCGAATAATTCACCCCTCCACTTT
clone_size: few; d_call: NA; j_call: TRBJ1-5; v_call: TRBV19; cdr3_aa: CASSMAGDNQPQHF; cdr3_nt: TGTGCCAGTAGTATGGCAGGGGACAATCAGCCCCAGCATTTT
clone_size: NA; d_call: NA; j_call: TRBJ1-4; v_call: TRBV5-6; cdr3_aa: CASSRIGGSNEKLFF; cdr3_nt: TGTGCCAGCAGTCGTATAGGAGGGTCTAATGAAAAACTGTTTTTT
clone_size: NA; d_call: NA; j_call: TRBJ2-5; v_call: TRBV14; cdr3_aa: CASSQSHPETQYF; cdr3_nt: TGTGCCAGCAGCCAGTCTCACCCTGAGACCCAGTACTTC
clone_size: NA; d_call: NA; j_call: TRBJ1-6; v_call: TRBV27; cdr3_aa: CASSLERNSPLHF; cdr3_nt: TGTGCCAGCAGTTTGGAACGTAATTCACCCCTCCACTTT
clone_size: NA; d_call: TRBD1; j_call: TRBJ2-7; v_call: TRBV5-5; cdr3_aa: CASSPQGVTYEQYF; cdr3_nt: TGTGCCAGCAGCCCTCAGGGGGTAACCTACGAGCAGTACTTC
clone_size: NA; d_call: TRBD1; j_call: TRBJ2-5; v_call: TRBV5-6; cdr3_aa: CASSLLASGGEETQYF; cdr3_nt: TGTGCCAGCAGCTTGCTTGCGTCAGGGGGAGAAGAGACCCAGTACTTC
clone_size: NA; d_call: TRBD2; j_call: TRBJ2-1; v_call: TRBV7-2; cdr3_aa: CASSWSSGGVNEQFF; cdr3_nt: TGTGCCAGCAGCTGGTCTAGCGGGGGGGTTAATGAGCAGTTCTTC
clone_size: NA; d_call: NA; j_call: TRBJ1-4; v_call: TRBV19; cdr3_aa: CASSPGRGGEKLFF; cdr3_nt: TGTGCCAGTAGTCCGGGTCGCGGGGGTGAAAAACTGTTTTTT
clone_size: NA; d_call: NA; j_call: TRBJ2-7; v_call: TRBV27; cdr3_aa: CASSLRDIYEQYF; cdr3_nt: TGTGCCAGCAGTTTGAGGGACATCTACGAGCAGTACTTC
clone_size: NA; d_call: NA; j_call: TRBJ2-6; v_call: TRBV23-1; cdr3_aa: CASSQHSWGRAAFSGANVLTF; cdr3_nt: TGCGCCAGCAGTCAACATTCATGGGGCAGGGCCGCTTTCTCTGGGGCCAACGTCCTGACTTTC
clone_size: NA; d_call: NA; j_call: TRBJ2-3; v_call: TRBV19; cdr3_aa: CATSDRFTDTQYF; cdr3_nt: TGTGCCACCTCTGACAGGTTCACAGATACGCAGTATTTT
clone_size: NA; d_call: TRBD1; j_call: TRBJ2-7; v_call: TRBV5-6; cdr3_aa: CASSPGQIPYEQYF; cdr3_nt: TGTGCCAGCAGCCCGGGACAGATCCCCTACGAGCAGTACTTC
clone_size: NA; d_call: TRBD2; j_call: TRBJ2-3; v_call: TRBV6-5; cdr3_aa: CASSRQASGVDTQYF; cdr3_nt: TGTGCCAGCAGTCGACAGGCTAGCGGGGTAGATACGCAGTATTTT
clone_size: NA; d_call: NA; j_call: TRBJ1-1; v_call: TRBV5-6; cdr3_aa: CASSFWAVTGEAFF; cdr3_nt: TGTGCCAGCAGCTTCTGGGCGGTGACGGGTGAAGCTTTCTTT
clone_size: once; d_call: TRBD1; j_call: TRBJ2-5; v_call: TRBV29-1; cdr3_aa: CSGAKTGDMRETQYF; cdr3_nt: TGCAGCGGAGCGAAAACAGGGGATATGCGGGAGACCCAGTACTTC
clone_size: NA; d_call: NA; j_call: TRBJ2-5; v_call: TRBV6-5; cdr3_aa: CASSYTWALKWETQYF; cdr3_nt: TGTGCCAGCAGTTACACCTGGGCCCTAAAATGGGAGACCCAGTACTTC
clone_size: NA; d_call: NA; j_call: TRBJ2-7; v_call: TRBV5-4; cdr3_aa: CASSPPESYEQYF; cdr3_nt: TGTGCCAGCAGCCCTCCGGAGAGCTACGAGCAGTACTTC
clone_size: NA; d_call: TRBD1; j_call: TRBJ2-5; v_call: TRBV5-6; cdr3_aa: CASSTGQEQETQYF; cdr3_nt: TGTGCCAGCAGCACGGGACAGGAGCAAGAGACCCAGTACTTC
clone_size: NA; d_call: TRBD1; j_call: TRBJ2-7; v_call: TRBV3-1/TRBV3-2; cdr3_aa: CASSQAGTGYEQYF; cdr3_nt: TGTGCCAGCAGCCAAGCCGGGACAGGCTACGAGCAGTACTTC